These 32 T cell receptor beta chains were all obtained from the same sample, sequenced in a study of OX40 agonist ivuxolimab in advanced cancers. The assay was immunoSEQ multiplex PCR, and TCRdb's table has in-frame clones only and misses some. The data contain about 24,000 clones, 80% to 85% of them singletons. The source was CD4+ or CD8+ T cells sorted from blood, collected in a trial of the OX40 agonist ivuxolimab. The receptors come from an adult with an advanced solid tumor such as melanoma, head and neck, liver or kidney cancer.

The CDR3 sequence: CASSSTSAGGAETQYF. DNA for the CDR3: TGTGCCAGCAGCTCCACATCGGCAGGGGGTGCAGAGACCCAGTACTTC. V is TRBV9 and J is TRBJ2-5, with 7 positions matching TRBD1. CDR3 size: 16 residues. V lost 4 bases and J lost 4; bases outside the gene matches: 13. In germline, CDR1 is SGDLS, CDR2 YYNGEE.

The genes are TRBV7-3 and TRBJ2-2; D assignment may be TRBD1 or TRBD2 (5 bases each). Trimming cost V 2 bases and J 0 bases, with 7 bases left between them. Per germline, CDR1 SGHTA and CDR2 FQGTGA. The CDR3 is made up of 15 amino acids. This CDR3 reads CASSLRDPNTGELFF. CDR3 sequence (DNA): TGTGCCAGCAGCTTACGGGACCCGAACACCGGGGAGCTGTTTTTT.

This clone showed up just a few times. The chain recombines TRBV11-1 with TRBJ2-3; D gene uncertain. In germline, CDR1 is SGHAT, CDR2 FQDESV (reference sequence). The CDR3 spans 12 residues. The V end lost 0 bases, the J end lost 9 bases, and 7 bases lay between the germline ends. CDR3 coding DNA: TGTGCCAGCAGCTTAGCGGAAGACACGCAGTATTTT. Its translation: CASSLAEDTQYF. Full variable domain (remainder filled in from reference TRBV11-1 and TRBJ2-3): EAEVAQSPRYKITEKSQAVAFWCDPISGHATLYWYRQILGQGPELLVQFQDESVVDDSQLPKDRFSAERLKGVDSTLKIQPAELGDSAMYLCASSLAEDTQYFGPGTRLTVL.

The chain carries TRBV7-2 and TRBJ2-3, with 9 bases aligning to TRBD2. The CDR3 has 15 residues. In germline, CDR1 is SGHTA, CDR2 FQGNSA. The V and J ends lost 0 bases and 5 bases, in that order; junction bases with no gene match: 3. This chain's CDR3 is CASSLASGGIDTQYF. The CDR3 region has the DNA TGTGCCAGCAGCTTAGCTAGCGGGGGTATAGATACGCAGTATTTT.

The chain links TRBV10-3 to TRBJ2-7, with 8 nucleotides matching TRBD1. J gave up 2 bases and V 5 bases, and 8 bases lay outside the gene matches. From germline, CDR1 is ENHRY and CDR2 SYGVKD. The CDR3 consists of 15 residues. In DNA form, the CDR3 reads TGTGCCATCAGTAAATTAAAGACAGGGGCCTACGAGCAGTACTTC. Amino acid sequence: CAISKLKTGAYEQYF.

This chain connects TRBV5-4 to TRBJ2-5, with 8 bases aligning to TRBD2. The V and J ends lost 3 bases and 5 bases, in that order; junction bases with no gene match: 6. Germline V lookup: CDR1 SGHNT, CDR2 YYREEE (reference sequence). CDR3 length: 14 residues. CDR3 residues: CASSSREGGETQYF. As DNA, the CDR3 is TGTGCCAGCAGCTCACGGGAGGGCGGGGAGACCCAGTACTTC.

This chain uses TRBV2 with TRBJ2-2, with TRBD2 matching 8 bases. V was clipped by 7 bases and J by 7 bases; unmatched bases: 11. Germline CDR1 is SNHLY and CDR2 is FYNNEI. CDR3 length: 15 residues. The CDR3 loop reads CASTSTGGAGGELFF. The CDR3, as DNA: TGTGCCAGCACCTCAACGGGGGGGGCTGGCGGGGAGCTGTTTTTT.

V usage is TRBV6-6 and J usage is TRBJ2-3; 12 bases line up with TRBD2. Germline CDR1 and CDR2: MNHNY and SVGAGI (reference sequence). The CDR3 loop spans 14 amino acids. Trimming cost V 6 bases and J 4 bases; bases outside gene matches: 2. CDR3 sequence: CASSLAGGPDTQYF. CDR3 nucleotide sequence: TGTGCCAGCAGCCTAGCGGGGGGGCCAGATACGCAGTATTTT.

The rearrangement links TRBV9 to TRBJ2-1; tentative D call: TRBD2 (6 bases). Germline CDR1 and CDR2: SGDLS and YYNGEE. The CDR3 has 17 residues. Trimming shortened V by 4 bases and J by 4 bases, and 21 bases separated the two germline ends. The CDR3 coding sequence is TGTGCCAGCAGCCCCACCAGCGGACTACCGGTTTACAATGAGCAGTTCTTC. This translates into CASSPTSGLPVYNEQFF.

CDR3 nucleotide sequence: TGTGCCATCATGGCCGACCCGGGGAGGCAAGAGACCCAGTACTTC. Encoded protein: CAIMADPGRQETQYF. V gene TRBV10-3 combines with J gene TRBJ2-5; possibly TRBD2 for D (6 bases). CDR1 is ENHRY, CDR2 SYGVKD, per germline. Trimming shortened V by 7 bases and J by 2 bases, and 17 bases separated the two germline ends. The CDR3 has 15 residues.

The gene calls are TRBV4-1 and TRBJ2-7; a possible D gene is TRBD1 (6 bases). Germline V gene data show CDR1 as MGHRA and CDR2 as YSYEKL. The CDR3 is made up of 13 amino acids. Trimming took off 4 bases at V and 9 bases at J, with 16 bases between the two ends. The CDR3 DNA is TGCGCCAGCAGCCTGGACAGTCTCGTTGGGCAGTACTTC. It is translated as CASSLDSLVGQYF.

This chain connects TRBV6-1 to TRBJ1-5, with D possibly matching TRBD1 (5 bases). From germline, CDR1 is MNHNS and CDR2 SASEGT. V was trimmed by 6 bases and J by 4 bases, leaving 10 bases between them. The CDR3 is 13 amino acids. The DNA for the CDR3 is TGTGCCAGCAGGAGACAGAGGAATCAGCCCCAGCATTTT. This gives the protein CASRRQRNQPQHF.

The chain uses TRBV7-2 and TRBJ2-1; no firm D call. Looked up from germline, CDR1 is SGHTA and CDR2 is FQGNSA. This CDR3 region has 15 residues. Trimming pared 5 bases from V and 6 bases from J, leaving 17 bases between. The CDR3 bases are TGTGCCAGCAGCCTCGGACCCATCCAAACCAATGAGCAGTTCTTC. This encodes CASSLGPIQTNEQFF.

This sequence joins TRBV4-1 and TRBJ2-7; D is undetermined. V lost 0 bases to trimming and J lost 11 bases, with 14 bases between them. The CDR3 consists of 13 residues. Germline V gene sequence: CDR1 MGHRA, CDR2 YSYEKL. DNA for the CDR3: TGCGCCAGCAGCCAAGATCTTGTGGGATTAAAGTACTTC. It codes for CASSQDLVGLKYF.

CDR3 protein: CARSHPGGNQPQHF. DNA for the CDR3: TGTGCCAGAAGCCACCCTGGGGGCAATCAGCCCCAGCATTTT. This chain uses TRBV5-3 with TRBJ1-5; D not resolved. TRBV5-3 qualifies as an ORF whose function is uncertain. The CDR3 covers 14 residues. The V end was cut by 4 bases, the J end by 2 bases, with 10 bases between.

The chain joins TRBV6-5 to TRBJ1-5; D is unclear. V lost 2 bases and J lost 9, with 11 bases in between. Per the germline V gene, CDR1 is MNHEY and CDR2 is SVGAGI. The CDR3 loop spans 13 amino acids. The CDR3 region is CASSYLSNGPQHF. The DNA of the CDR3 is TGTGCCAGCAGTTACCTCTCGAACGGGCCCCAGCATTTT.

This chain links TRBV10-3 with TRBJ2-5, with D possibly TRBD1 on 5 matching bases. The CDR3 totals 16 residues. V gave up 3 bases and J gave up 0 bases, with 14 bases separating them. Germline V gene data show CDR1 as ENHRY and CDR2 as SYGVKD. The chain's CDR3 is CAISDPGQTHQETQYF. As DNA, the CDR3 is TGTGCCATCAGTGACCCCGGACAAACTCACCAAGAGACCCAGTACTTC.

CDR3 nucleotides: TGTGCCAGCAGCTTAGGACTAGCGGGGGGTACAGATACGCAGTATTTT. Translating gives CASSLGLAGGTDTQYF. The chain combines TRBV7-2 with TRBJ2-3; 13 bases match TRBD2. The length of the CDR3 is 16 residues. With V trimmed by 1 base and J by 3 bases, 1 base remained unmatched. CDR1 is SGHTA and CDR2 is FQGNSA in the germline V gene.

The rearrangement uses TRBV18 and TRBJ2-1, with D possibly being TRBD1 or TRBD2 (5 bases each). Germline-derived CDR1 and CDR2 are KGHSH and LQKENI. V was shortened by 0 bases and J by 2 bases, with 14 bases between the two germline ends. CDR3 length: 17 amino acids. CDR3 sequence reads: CASSPPGRVGTYNEQFF. The CDR3 DNA follows: TGTGCCAGCTCACCACCGGGACGGGTTGGGACCTACAATGAGCAGTTCTTC.

This chain uses TRBV7-6 with TRBJ2-2; no reliable D call. Germline CDR1 SGHVS, CDR2 FNYEAQ. The CDR3 has 17 residues. Trimming removed 1 base from V and 1 base from J, with 13 bases in between. The CDR3 here is CASSLVFLAGNTGELFF. DNA for the CDR3: TGTGCCAGCAGCTTAGTCTTCTTGGCAGGGAACACCGGGGAGCTGTTTTTT.

V is TRBV19 and J is TRBJ2-3; TRBD1 matches 7 bases. Trimming removed 5 bases from V and 3 bases from J; junction bases left unmatched: 8. CDR1 and CDR2 (germline): LNHDA, SQIVND (reference sequence). There are 15 residues in the CDR3. The CDR3 is CASSGKTGRTDTQYF. The CDR3 region has the DNA TGTGCCAGTAGTGGGAAGACAGGGCGGACAGATACGCAGTATTTT. Based on the CDR3 plus reference TRBV19 and TRBJ2-3, the full variable domain is DGGITQSPKYLFRKEGQNVTLSCEQNLNHDAMYWYRQDPGQGLRLIYYSQIVNDFQKGDIAEGYSVSREKKESFPLTVTSAQKNPTAFYLCASSGKTGRTDTQYFGPGTRLTVL.

V usage is TRBV6-5 and J usage is TRBJ1-1; possible D gene TRBD1, 5 bases. CDR1 is MNHEY and CDR2 is SVGAGI in the germline V gene. This CDR3 contains 13 residues. V was trimmed by 0 bases and J by 11 bases, leaving 13 bases between them. CDR3 in amino acids: CASSYSRGFMAFF. The CDR3 region has the DNA TGTGCCAGCAGTTACTCGAGGGGCTTCATGGCTTTCTTT.

The chain recombines TRBV19 with TRBJ1-5; 8 bases are a match to TRBD1. Per germline, CDR1 LNHDA and CDR2 SQIVND (reference sequence). The CDR3 sequence is 14 residues long. V lost 8 bases, J lost 6 bases, and 9 bases stayed unmatched. CDR3 region: CASSAGGASQPQHF. Written as DNA, the CDR3 is TGTGCCAGTTCTGCAGGGGGCGCGAGTCAGCCCCAGCATTTT. The complete variable domain, with remaining parts taken from reference TRBV19 and TRBJ1-5, reads DGGITQSPKYLFRKEGQNVTLSCEQNLNHDAMYWYRQDPGQGLRLIYYSQIVNDFQKGDIAEGYSVSREKKESFPLTVTSAQKNPTAFYLCASSAGGASQPQHFGDGTRLSIL.

V gene TRBV29-1 combines with J gene TRBJ1-1; no clear D gene. Trimming removed 3 bases at V and 3 bases at J, with 5 bases between. Germline CDR1 reads SQVTM; CDR2 reads ANQGSEA. The CDR3 totals 11 residues. For the CDR3, the DNA is TGCAGCGTTGAGAAGGACACTGAAGCTTTCTTT. Its protein is CSVEKDTEAFF.

The chain combines TRBV5-1 with TRBJ1-1, with D possibly being TRBD1 (5 bases). V was clipped by 4 bases and J by 5 bases, with 12 bases between them. Germline V gene data show CDR1 as SGHRS and CDR2 as YFSETQ. CDR3 length: 13 residues. The CDR3: CASSPRAGTEAFF. CDR3 sequence (DNA): TGCGCCAGCAGCCCCAGGGCAGGGACTGAAGCTTTCTTT.

A remark on this clone: Its ends do not fully match the called genes, so a read error is possible. The J gene is TRBJ1-6, the V gene TRBV7-7, with D tentatively TRBD1 (6 bases). Germline lookup yields CDR1 SSHAT and CDR2 FNYEAQ (reference sequence). The CDR3 runs to 13 residues. CDR3 bases: TGTGCTAGCAGCCCCGCAGGGGACTCACCCCTCCACTTT. Amino acid sequence: CASSPAGDSPLHF.

CDR3 in DNA: TGTGCCAGCAGAAGCGGGGGCCACACCGGGGAGCTGTTTTTT. Its translation is CASRSGGHTGELFF. The chain links TRBV27 to TRBJ2-2, with TRBD2 identical over 8 bases. The V gene's germline CDR1 is MNHEY and CDR2 SMNVEV (reference sequence). Losses at the gene ends were 6 bases for V and 3 bases for J; bases not matched to a gene: 3. There are 14 residues in the CDR3.

The chain recombines TRBV4-3 with TRBJ1-2; 7 bases match TRBD1. V lost 1 base to trimming and J lost 4 bases; unmatched junction nucleotides: 12. CDR3 length equals 17 residues. Germline CDR1 LGHNA, CDR2 YSLEER. CDR3 region: CASSQALQQGTSYGYTF. The CDR3 nucleotides are TGCGCCAGCAGCCAAGCCTTACAACAGGGGACGAGCTATGGCTACACCTTC.

The chain uses TRBV5-4 and TRBJ2-4; 8 nucleotides match TRBD1. CDR1 and CDR2 from the germline V gene are SGHNT and YYREEE (reference sequence). This CDR3 has 16 amino acids. V shed 2 bases, J shed 9 bases, and the junction held 13 bases outside the gene matches. CDR3 in amino acids: CASSLPGQGRDGIQYF. Here the CDR3 DNA reads TGTGCCAGCAGCTTACCAGGACAGGGCCGGGATGGCATTCAGTACTTC.

The rearrangement uses TRBV30 and TRBJ2-7, with D unclear. Trimming left V 1 base short and J 1 base short, with 5 bases between. Germline V CDR1 and CDR2: GTSNPN, SVGIG (reference sequence). CDR3 length: 12 residues. The CDR3 coding sequence is TGTGCCTGGAGTGGGGTATCCTACGAGCAGTACTTC. Amino acids: CAWSGVSYEQYF.

CDR3 sequence reads: CASSNTVGASKNIQYF. The CDR3, as DNA: TGTGCCAGCAGCAATACGGTCGGGGCTTCGAAAAACATTCAGTACTTC. The chain employs TRBV21-1 and TRBJ2-4. TRBV21-1 is tagged as a pseudogene. The CDR3 has 16 residues.

V and J are TRBV30 and TRBJ2-3, with TRBD2 identical over 7 bases. The CDR3 extends over 13 amino acids. V dropped 4 bases and J dropped 3; count of bases not matched to a gene: 4. Germline-derived CDR1 and CDR2 are GTSNPN and SVGIG (reference sequence). The CDR3 is CAWNRLATDTQYF. DNA for the CDR3: TGTGCCTGGAACCGACTAGCTACAGATACGCAGTATTTT.